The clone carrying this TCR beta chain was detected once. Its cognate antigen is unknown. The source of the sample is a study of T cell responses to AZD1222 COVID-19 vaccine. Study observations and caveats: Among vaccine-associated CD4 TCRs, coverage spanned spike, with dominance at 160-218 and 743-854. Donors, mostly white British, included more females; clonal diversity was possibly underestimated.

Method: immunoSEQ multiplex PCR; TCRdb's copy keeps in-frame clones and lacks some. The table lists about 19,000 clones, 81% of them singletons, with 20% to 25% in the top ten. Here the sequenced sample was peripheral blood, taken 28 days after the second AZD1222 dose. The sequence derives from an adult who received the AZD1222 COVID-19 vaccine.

The DNA of the CDR3 is TGTGCCAGCACCTCCCTGACTAGAAGTAATGAGCAGTTCTTC. Protein sequence: CASTSLTRSNEQFF. The chain has TRBV2 and TRBJ2-1; possible D gene TRBD2, 6 bases. The ends were cut back, 7 bases at V and 7 bases at J, with 17 bases in the middle. The CDR3 runs to 14 residues. CDR1 is SNHLY, CDR2 FYNNEI, per germline.